This TCR beta chain was observed in a study of blood T cell repertoires in COVID-19. Profiled with immunoSEQ multiplex PCR; TCRdb holds only in-frame clones, not every one. The repertoire holds over 300,000 clones, with approximately 91% as singletons. Individuals aged roughly 18 to 100 years were recruited from around 22 US areas. Cohort 3 recovered donors had two negative PCRs, clearance, or symptom resolution. Losses at the gene ends were 6 bases for V and 10 bases for J; bases not matched to a gene: 2. The germline gives CDR1 DFQATT, CDR2 SNEGSKA (reference sequence). There are 11 residues in the CDR3.

The genes are TRBV20-1 and TRBJ2-1; TRBD2 matches at 11 bases. The sequence was obtained from a middle-aged woman who had recovered from COVID-19. The sample taken for sequencing was PBMCs or T cells enriched from blood (not recorded which). CDR3 nucleotides: TGCAGTGCCTGGACTAGCGGGGAGCAGTTCTTC. Protein: CSAWTSGEQFF.